This TCR beta chain was documented in a study of blood T cell repertoires in COVID-19. The CDR3 is 14 amino acids. Deletions cut 2 bases from V and 2 bases from J, with 6 bases between. Germline CDR1 reads MNHEY; CDR2 reads SMNVEV (reference sequence). Here immunoSEQ multiplex PCR was the method, and the copy in TCRdb shows in-frame clones only, minus some. The profile covers 350,000 to 400,000 clones, with over 75% appearing a single time and 2.5% to 3% taken by the ten largest. The sequencing input was PBMCs or T cells enriched from blood (not recorded which). The rearrangement joins TRBV27 to TRBJ2-2; no clear D. This receptor was identified in a woman between 25 and 40 years old who had recovered from COVID-19. CDR3 bases: TGTGCCAGCAGTTTAACAACCAACACCGGGGAGCTGTTTTTT. This codes for CASSLTTNTGELFF.